Listed here are 22 T cell receptor beta chains from one sample, sequenced in a study of PD-L1 blockade in urothelial cancer. Repertoires were generated with immunoSEQ multiplex PCR, while TCRdb's copy carries only in-frame clones and drops some. In the table there are around 40,000 clones, around 89% of which are singletons. The sample consisted of PBMCs, taken around atezolizumab (anti-PD-L1) treatment. These receptors came from a man aged 55-75 years with urothelial cancer.

V gene TRBV28 combines with J gene TRBJ2-7; 8 positions agree with TRBD1. This CDR3 spans 14 amino acids. V shed 7 bases and J 0 bases; nucleotides not matched to a gene: 5. Germline CDR1 MDHEN, CDR2 SYDVKM. The CDR3 protein is CASTAGQASYEQYF. The CDR3 DNA is TGTGCCAGCACCGCGGGACAGGCCTCCTACGAGCAGTACTTC.

V usage is TRBV5-1 and J usage is TRBJ2-5; 11 bases are a match to TRBD2. CDR3 size: 16 residues. J lost 1 base, V lost 3 bases, and 5 bases had no gene match. Germline CDR1 and CDR2: SGHRS and YFSETQ. The CDR3 DNA sequence: TGCGCCAGCAGCTACCTAGCGGGGGGAACCCAAGAGACCCAGTACTTC. It encodes CASSYLAGGTQETQYF.

The chain has TRBV5-1 and TRBJ2-2, with TRBD1 identical over 7 bases. This CDR3 comprises 15 residues. Germline CDR1 and CDR2: SGHRS and YFSETQ. V lost 0 bases and J lost 6; bases outside the gene matches: 5. CDR3 in amino acids: CASSLGQGVAGELFF. The CDR3 DNA reads as TGCGCCAGCAGCTTGGGACAGGGCGTAGCCGGGGAGCTGTTTTTT.

The chain links TRBV7-3 to TRBJ2-5; 7 nucleotides align to TRBD1. Germline V gene data show CDR1 as SGHTA and CDR2 as FQGTGA. V shed 4 bases and J 1 base; nucleotides not matched to a gene: 15. This CDR3 has 18 amino acids. The CDR3 here is CASSSPDRAACRQETQYF. In nucleotides, the CDR3 is TGTGCCAGCAGCTCCCCTGACAGGGCGGCCTGCCGCCAAGAGACCCAGTACTTC.

The V gene is TRBV28, the J gene TRBJ1-1, with 7 bases fitting TRBD1. Germline trimming cut 10 bases from V and 0 bases from J; bases unmatched to any gene: 5. The CDR3 is 13 amino acids. Germline lookup yields CDR1 MDHEN and CDR2 SYDVKM. The CDR3, as DNA: TGTGCCACCTCGGACAGGTTGAACACTGAAGCTTTCTTT. Translating gives CATSDRLNTEAFF.

This chain joins TRBV6-5 and TRBJ1-3; D not certain. V was shortened by 8 bases and J by 0 bases, with 14 bases between the two germline ends. Per the germline V gene, CDR1 is MNHEY and CDR2 is SVGAGI. The CDR3 runs to 15 residues. CDR3 DNA sequence: TGTGCCAGCCGGCCGACCTACAGCTCTGGAAACACCATATATTTT. This codes for CASRPTYSSGNTIYF.

The chain couples TRBV9 to TRBJ2-3, with D tentatively TRBD2 (5 bases). Germline CDR1 reads SGDLS; CDR2 reads YYNGEE. The CDR3 is made up of 12 amino acids. Trimming removed 4 bases from V and 3 bases from J, with 6 bases in between. The DNA of the CDR3 is TGTGCCAGCAGCTCGGGGACAGATACGCAGTATTTT. This translates into CASSSGTDTQYF. Full variable domain (remainder filled in from reference TRBV9 and TRBJ2-3): DSGVTQTPKHLITATGQRVTLRCSPRSGDLSVYWYQQSLDQGLQFLIQYYNGEERAKGNILERFSAQQFPDLHSELNLSSLELGDSALYFCASSSGTDTQYFGPGTRLTVL.

The chain carries TRBV19 and TRBJ2-2; 9 bases match TRBD1. Germline V gene sequence: CDR1 LNHDA, CDR2 SQIVND (reference sequence). The CDR3 contains 12 residues. CDR3 loop: CASGQGSGELFF. CDR3 nucleotides: TGTGCTTCTGGACAGGGGAGCGGGGAGCTGTTTTTT.

The V and J genes are TRBV5-4 and TRBJ2-5, with 10 bases fitting TRBD1. The CDR3 extends over 15 amino acids. CDR1 is SGHNT, CDR2 YYREEE, per germline (reference sequence). J gave up 4 bases and V 2 bases, and 5 bases lay outside the gene matches. The CDR3 DNA reads TGTGCCAGCAGCTTCGACAGGGGGCGGCGAGAGACCCAGTACTTC. This translates into CASSFDRGRRETQYF.

The J gene is TRBJ2-7, the V gene TRBV6-1; 12 bases map to TRBD2. The CDR3 sequence is 15 residues long. Per germline, CDR1 MNHNS and CDR2 SASEGT. Trimming cost V 5 bases and J 5 bases; bases outside gene matches: 7. The CDR3 region has the DNA TGTGCCAGCAGTCCACTAGCGGGGGGTTATAACGAGCAGTACTTC. This codes for CASSPLAGGYNEQYF.

The V call is TRBV6-1, the J call TRBJ2-7; TRBD2 agrees at 10 bases. Looked up from germline, CDR1 is MNHNS and CDR2 is SASEGT. V lost 4 bases and J lost 7; bases outside the gene matches: 10. The CDR3 has 15 amino acids. The CDR3 DNA follows: TGTGCCAGCAGTGGGGGCCTAGCGGGAGAGGGGGAGCAGTACTTC. This translates into CASSGGLAGEGEQYF.

J is TRBJ2-5 and V is TRBV10-2; the D gene is possibly TRBD1 (6 bases). The germline gives CDR1 WSHSY, CDR2 SAAADI. The ends were cut back, 8 bases at V and 5 bases at J, with 21 bases in the middle. This CDR3 contains 15 residues. CDR3 residues: CASLPTGPWEETQYF. In DNA form, the CDR3 reads TGCGCCAGCTTGCCGACAGGCCCCTGGGAGGAGACCCAGTACTTC.

This rearrangement joins TRBV7-9 to TRBJ2-1; possibly TRBD2 for D (6 bases). Germline V gene data show CDR1 as SEHNR and CDR2 as FQNEAQ (reference sequence). This CDR3 has 13 amino acids. V gave up 5 bases and J gave up 6 bases, with 11 bases separating them. This CDR3 reads CASSQGLLNEQFF. The CDR3 bases are TGTGCCAGCAGCCAGGGACTTCTCAATGAGCAGTTCTTC.

This clone was counted between two and nine times. This sequence joins TRBV7-2 and TRBJ1-2; a possible D gene is TRBD1 (6 bases). With 6 bases removed from V and 4 bases from J, the gap between germline ends came to 15 bases. CDR1 SGHTA and CDR2 FQGNSA come from the germline V gene. The CDR3 sequence is 14 residues long. CDR3 coding DNA: TGTGCCAGCAGACCCCGGCTGGGGGCCTATGGCTACACCTTC. This gives the protein CASRPRLGAYGYTF.

This sequence joins TRBV5-1 and TRBJ2-3; tentatively, D is TRBD1 (5 bases). In germline, CDR1 is SGHRS, CDR2 YFSETQ. The CDR3 contains 15 residues. V lost 4 bases to trimming and J lost 6 bases, with 18 bases between them. The CDR3: CASSPGGQGMDTQYF. CDR3 DNA: TGCGCCAGCAGCCCCGGTGGGCAGGGCATGGATACGCAGTATTTT. The variable domain in full, completed from reference TRBV5-1 and TRBJ2-3, reads KAGVTQTPRYLIKTRGQQVTLSCSPISGHRSVSWYQQTPGQGLQFLFEYFSETQRNKGNFPGRFSGRQFSNSRSEMNVSTLELGDSALYLCASSPGGQGMDTQYFGPGTRLTVL.

Here the CDR3 reads CASSQTGTHGYTF. DNA for the CDR3: TGTGCCAGCAGTCAGACAGGGACGCATGGCTACACCTTC. The chain joins TRBV28 to TRBJ1-2, with 7 bases aligning to TRBD1. Germline trimming cut 5 bases from V and 6 bases from J; bases unmatched to any gene: 6. The length of the CDR3 is 13 residues. Per germline, CDR1 MDHEN and CDR2 SYDVKM.

V is TRBV7-9 and J is TRBJ2-7; 9 positions match TRBD1. V shed 3 bases, J shed 2 bases, and the junction held 2 bases outside the gene matches. The CDR3 extends over 14 amino acids. Germline values: CDR1 SEHNR, CDR2 FQNEAQ (reference sequence). The chain's CDR3 is CASSFGTGTYEQYF. DNA of the CDR3: TGTGCCAGCAGCTTCGGGACAGGGACCTACGAGCAGTACTTC.

This clone is a singleton in its sample. CDR3 in DNA: TGTGCCAGCAGCTCCCCTCCGGAGGAGGTCTATGGCTACACCTTC. Translation gives CASSSPPEEVYGYTF. V gene TRBV5-4 combines with J gene TRBJ1-2; unclear D gene. V was pared by 3 bases and J by 4 bases, with 16 bases between. Germline V gives CDR1 SGHNT, CDR2 YYREEE (reference sequence). The CDR3 is 15 amino acids. Full variable domain (missing parts from reference TRBV5-4 and TRBJ1-2): ETGVTQSPTHLIKTRGQQVTLRCSSQSGHNTVSWYQQALGQGPQFIFQYYREEENGRGNFPPRFSGLQFPNYSSELNVNALELDDSALYLCASSSPPEEVYGYTFGSGTRLTVV.

This chain connects TRBV30 to TRBJ1-2; possibly TRBD1 for D (5 bases). CDR3 length: 13 amino acids. CDR1 is GTSNPN, CDR2 SVGIG, per germline (reference sequence). Trimming shortened V by 2 bases and J by 8 bases, and 15 bases separated the two germline ends. This chain's CDR3 is CAWSIDRMWGYTF. The CDR3 region has the DNA TGTGCCTGGAGTATCGACAGAATGTGGGGCTACACCTTC.

The chain recombines TRBV5-4 with TRBJ1-1; D may be TRBD1 (5 bases). Germline V CDR1 and CDR2: SGHNT, YYREEE (reference sequence). The CDR3 is made up of 17 amino acids. V lost 3 bases and J lost 4, with 22 bases in between. The DNA for the CDR3 is TGTGCCAGCAGCTGGGGGGGGACGGCCTTCTGGGGCACTGAAGCTTTCTTT. This codes for CASSWGGTAFWGTEAFF. Drawing the rest from reference TRBV5-4 and TRBJ1-1, the complete variable domain is ETGVTQSPTHLIKTRGQQVTLRCSSQSGHNTVSWYQQALGQGPQFIFQYYREEENGRGNFPPRFSGLQFPNYSSELNVNALELDDSALYLCASSWGGTAFWGTEAFFGQGTRLTVV.

The chain employs TRBV6-5 and TRBJ1-5; D is undetermined. V lost 3 bases, J lost 3 bases, and 9 bases lay in between. CDR3 length: 14 amino acids. The germline V gene has CDR1 MNHEY and CDR2 SVGAGI. CDR3 amino acids: CASSYNFPNQPQHF. CDR3 bases: TGTGCCAGCAGTTATAATTTTCCCAATCAGCCCCAGCATTTT.

The V and J genes are TRBV10-1 and TRBJ1-2; D uncertain. The ends were cut back, 4 bases at V and 1 base at J, with 7 bases in the middle. The length of the CDR3 is 13 residues. From germline, CDR1 is WNHNN and CDR2 SYGVQD (reference sequence). CDR3 sequence (DNA): TGCGCCAGCAGTGTCAGATGTAACTATGGCTACACCTTC. It specifies CASSVRCNYGYTF.